One sample yielded the 28 T cell receptor beta chains listed below, sequenced in a study of T cell responses to AZD1222 COVID-19 vaccine. Clones were sequenced by immunoSEQ multiplex PCR, and TCRdb holds only the in-frame ones, with some missing. The repertoire consists of 90,000 to 140,000 clones, with over 75% occurring once and the leading ten covering about 2.5%. The source was peripheral blood, collected on day 0 of AZD1222 vaccination. The receptor source for this set is an adult in good health.

A single count supports this clone. The gene calls are TRBV7-9 and TRBJ2-3; D gene uncertain. V gave up 5 bases and J gave up 5 bases, with 11 bases separating them. This CDR3 is built from 13 residues. Germline loops: CDR1 SEHNR, CDR2 FQNEAQ (reference sequence). DNA of the CDR3: TGTGCCAGCAGCCAATATGGGGAAGATACGCAGTATTTT. Protein product: CASSQYGEDTQYF.

The genes are TRBV12-3 or TRBV12-4 and TRBJ2-2; unclear D gene. V lost 5 bases and J 6 bases, leaving 7 bases between the germline ends. The CDR3 runs 12 residues. This CDR3 reads CASSAGSGELFF. The CDR3 DNA is TGTGCCAGCAGTGCCGGGTCCGGGGAGCTGTTTTTT.

V and J are TRBV18 and TRBJ1-5; TRBD1 matches at 11 bases. The CDR3 extends over 18 amino acids. Germline-derived CDR1 and CDR2 are KGHSH and LQKENI. V was pared by 3 bases and J by 2 bases, with 9 bases of the junction left unmatched. The chain's CDR3 is CASSPGTGGPPGNQPQHF. The CDR3, as DNA: TGTGCCAGCTCACCGGGGACAGGGGGTCCCCCTGGCAATCAGCCCCAGCATTTT.

This clone was detected only once. This chain connects TRBV27 to TRBJ1-5; TRBD1 is a possible D gene (5 bases). V dropped 4 bases and J dropped 4 bases, with 11 bases sitting between them. Germline V gene lookup returns CDR1 MNHEY and CDR2 SMNVEV (reference sequence). The CDR3 is made up of 14 amino acids. CDR3 loop: CASSSGRRNQPQHF. The CDR3, as DNA: TGTGCCAGCAGTTCGGGGCGGAGGAATCAGCCCCAGCATTTT.

The genes are TRBV6-5 and TRBJ1-4; 8 nucleotides align to TRBD1. Germline values: CDR1 MNHEY, CDR2 SVGAGI. V shed 4 bases, J shed 3 bases, and the junction held 4 bases outside the gene matches. The CDR3 covers 15 residues. In DNA form, the CDR3 reads TGTGCCAGCAGTTCTCGGACAGGGCCTAATGAAAAACTGTTTTTT. Translation gives CASSSRTGPNEKLFF.

This chain connects TRBV19 to TRBJ1-5, with 10 bases identical to TRBD1. The CDR3 is made up of 16 amino acids. Trimming took 3 bases from V and 5 from J; bases not matched to a gene: 7. Germline V lookup: CDR1 LNHDA, CDR2 SQIVND (reference sequence). CDR3 in amino acids: CASSIASGQGYQPQHF. CDR3 DNA: TGTGCCAGTAGTATCGCATCGGGACAGGGGTATCAGCCCCAGCATTTT.

The rearrangement uses TRBV15 and TRBJ2-7; 7 bases align to TRBD1. The CDR3 consists of 17 residues. Trimming cost V 0 bases and J 4 bases; bases outside gene matches: 12. Germline CDR1 reads LNHNV; CDR2 reads YYDKDF (reference sequence). CDR3 sequence (DNA): TGTGCCACCAGCAGAGACTTACCAGGGGGACCCTCTTACGAGCAGTACTTC. Translation gives CATSRDLPGGPSYEQYF.

The genes are TRBV2 and TRBJ1-5, with TRBD1 matching over 7 bases. The CDR3 sequence is 14 residues long. Germline CDR1 reads SNHLY; CDR2 reads FYNNEI. V was pared by 6 bases and J by 5 bases, with 7 bases of the junction left unmatched. This chain's CDR3 is CASSDRQGYQPQHF. The CDR3 nucleotides read TGTGCCAGCAGCGATCGACAGGGATATCAGCCCCAGCATTTT.

The gene calls are TRBV19 and TRBJ1-6; possibly TRBD1 for D (5 bases). The germline gives CDR1 LNHDA, CDR2 SQIVND (reference sequence). The V end was cut by 7 bases, the J end by 9 bases, with 13 bases between. The CDR3 sequence is 13 residues long. The CDR3 reads CASNAGLFSPLHF. The DNA for the CDR3 is TGTGCCAGTAACGCAGGGCTTTTTTCACCCCTCCACTTT.

The chain links TRBV10-3 to TRBJ1-6; D uncertain. Trimming took 1 base from V and 8 from J, leaving 12 bases between them. The CDR3 has 15 amino acids. CDR1 and CDR2 from the germline V gene are ENHRY and SYGVKD. Here the CDR3 reads CAISELVQRDSPLHF. DNA for the CDR3: TGTGCCATCAGTGAGTTGGTTCAGAGGGATTCACCCCTCCACTTT.

This rearrangement joins TRBV7-2 to TRBJ1-5; TRBD1 agrees at 7 bases. Per germline, CDR1 SGHTA and CDR2 FQGNSA. Trimming cost V 5 bases and J 6 bases; bases outside gene matches: 7. This CDR3 is 14 amino acids long. The CDR3 bases are TGTGCCAGCAGCCGGAACAGGGGCGGTCAGCCCCAGCATTTT. As protein: CASSRNRGGQPQHF. Filled out from reference TRBV7-2 and TRBJ1-5, the complete variable domain reads GAGVSQSPSNKVTEKGKDVELRCDPISGHTALYWYRQSLGQGLEFLIYFQGNSAPDKSGLPSDRFSAERTGGSVSTLTIQRTQQEDSAVYLCASSRNRGGQPQHFGDGTRLSIL.

This clone came up once. The CDR3: CASSFSSSGRASEQYF. The CDR3 DNA reads as TGTGCCAGTAGTTTCAGTTCTAGCGGGAGGGCCTCCGAGCAGTACTTC. The rearrangement uses TRBV19 and TRBJ2-7; 12 bases are a match to TRBD2. V trimming: 5 bases; J trimming: 6 bases; junction bases outside the gene matches: 11. The CDR3 loop spans 16 amino acids. CDR1 and CDR2 from the germline V gene are LNHDA and SQIVND (reference sequence). Full variable domain (rest looked up from reference TRBV19 and TRBJ2-7): DGGITQSPKYLFRKEGQNVTLSCEQNLNHDAMYWYRQDPGQGLRLIYYSQIVNDFQKGDIAEGYSVSREKKESFPLTVTSAQKNPTAFYLCASSFSSSGRASEQYFGPGTRLTVT.

This clone was recorded only once. The chain carries TRBV10-1 and TRBJ2-5; TRBD2 aligns across 10 bases. Trimming removed 3 bases from V and 3 bases from J; junction bases left unmatched: 1. The CDR3 is made up of 14 amino acids. The germline CDR1 and CDR2 sequences are WNHNN and SYGVQD (reference sequence). The CDR3 DNA sequence: TGCGCCAGCAGTGAAGCGGGAGGGGAAGAGACCCAGTACTTC. Protein product: CASSEAGGEETQYF.

The chain recombines TRBV15 with TRBJ2-1, with D unresolved. CDR1 and CDR2 (germline): LNHNV, YYDKDF (reference sequence). V gave up 0 bases and J gave up 6 bases, with 3 bases separating them. The CDR3 sequence is 12 residues long. The CDR3 sequence: CATSRESNEQFF. Here the CDR3 DNA reads TGTGCCACCAGCAGAGAGAGCAATGAGCAGTTCTTC.

The V and J genes are TRBV5-5 and TRBJ2-5; unclear D gene. Trimming took 0 bases from V and 4 from J, leaving 10 bases between them. The CDR3 runs 14 residues. Germline loops: CDR1 SGHKS, CDR2 YYEKEE (reference sequence). The CDR3 reads CASSLGGKGETQYF. CDR3 nucleotide sequence: TGTGCCAGCAGCTTGGGGGGTAAAGGAGAGACCCAGTACTTC. The whole variable domain, filled in from reference TRBV5-5 and TRBJ2-5, reads DAGVTQSPTHLIKTRGQQVTLRCSPISGHKSVSWYQQVLGQGPQFIFQYYEKEERGRGNFPDRFSARQFPNYSSELNVNALLLGDSALYLCASSLGGKGETQYFGPGTRLLVL.

The chain combines TRBV7-9 with TRBJ2-7; 12 positions agree with TRBD1. The junction had 8 bases not matched to a gene; V was cut back by 1 base and J by 4 bases. CDR3 length equals 17 residues. Per germline, CDR1 SEHNR and CDR2 FQNEAQ (reference sequence). For the CDR3, the DNA is TGTGCCAGCAGCTTAGTCTCATGGGGACAGGGGGCTTACGAGCAGTACTTC. Protein product: CASSLVSWGQGAYEQYF.

V gene TRBV10-1 combines with J gene TRBJ1-2; the D is unclear. The V end was cut by 3 bases, the J end by 8 bases, with 19 bases between. Per the germline V gene, CDR1 is WNHNN and CDR2 is SYGVQD (reference sequence). The CDR3 length is 15 residues. The CDR3: CASSESVQPLGGYTF. The CDR3 DNA reads as TGCGCCAGCAGTGAATCGGTTCAGCCCTTGGGGGGCTACACCTTC.

The chain combines TRBV2 with TRBJ2-3; possible D gene TRBD2, 6 bases. The CDR3 contains 17 residues. The germline CDR1 and CDR2 sequences are SNHLY and FYNNEI. The V end lost 4 bases, the J end lost 4 bases, and 21 bases lay between the germline ends. CDR3 in amino acids: CASSGLRPSESADTQYF. The DNA for the CDR3 is TGTGCCAGCAGTGGTCTTCGTCCTAGCGAGTCGGCAGATACGCAGTATTTT.

The chain combines TRBV28 with TRBJ1-1, with TRBD1 matching 7 bases. The CDR3 runs 13 residues. Germline CDR1 is MDHEN and CDR2 is SYDVKM. The ends lost 7 bases at V and 5 bases at J; junction bases unmatched: 7. Here the CDR3 DNA reads TGTGCCAGCACTCGAGCAGGGGGAACTGAAGCTTTCTTT. It encodes CASTRAGGTEAFF.

This clone occurred a few times. The rearrangement joins TRBV24-1 to TRBJ2-2; no definite D call. CDR3 length: 13 residues. V lost 12 bases to trimming and J lost 2 bases, with 12 bases between them. CDR1 KGHDR and CDR2 SFDVKD come from the germline V gene. CDR3 DNA sequence: TGTGCCGCTGGTCCTAGAAACACCGGGGAGCTGTTTTTT. It is translated as CAAGPRNTGELFF.

This clone qualifies as medium-sized (0.01 to 0.1%). The chain combines TRBV6-2 or TRBV6-3 with TRBJ1-6, with 7 bases lining up with TRBD1. The germline gives CDR1 MNHEY, CDR2 SVGEGT. The CDR3 consists of 14 residues. Germline trimming cut 5 bases from V and 11 bases from J; bases unmatched to any gene: 9. CDR3 loop: CASSPGGQAAPLHF. Written as DNA, the CDR3 is TGTGCCAGCAGTCCGGGAGGACAGGCCGCACCCCTCCACTTT.

The chain joins TRBV20-1 to TRBJ2-3; 7 bases are a match to TRBD1. Losses at the gene ends were 5 bases for V and 7 bases for J; bases not matched to a gene: 3. Germline CDR1 and CDR2: DFQATT and SNEGSKA (reference sequence). The CDR3 extends over 11 amino acids. The CDR3 protein is CSAGQANTQYF. CDR3 DNA sequence: TGCAGTGCTGGACAGGCAAATACGCAGTATTTT.

The rearrangement links TRBV4-1 to TRBJ1-5; 7 bases map to TRBD1. The CDR3 covers 13 residues. V was pared by 2 bases and J by 7 bases, with 2 bases of the junction left unmatched. Germline values: CDR1 MGHRA, CDR2 YSYEKL. The CDR3: CASSQHRGQPQHF. The CDR3, as DNA: TGCGCCAGCAGCCAACACAGGGGCCAGCCCCAGCATTTT.

The rearrangement uses TRBV7-9 and TRBJ2-7; possible D gene TRBD1, 9 bases. The length of the CDR3 is 15 residues. Deletions cut 5 bases from V and 6 bases from J, with 20 bases between. Germline V gene sequence: CDR1 SEHNR, CDR2 FQNEAQ (reference sequence). The CDR3 protein is CASSPRGGTGLEQYF. The CDR3 DNA sequence: TGTGCCAGCAGCCCCCGCGGGGGGACAGGGCTCGAGCAGTACTTC. The complete variable domain, with remaining parts taken from reference TRBV7-9 and TRBJ2-7, reads DTGVSQNPRHKITKRGQNVTFRCDPISEHNRLYWYRQTLGQGPEFLTYFQNEAQLEKSRLLSDRFSAERPKGSFSTLEIQRTEQGDSAMYLCASSPRGGTGLEQYFGPGTRLTVT.

In DNA, the CDR3 is TGTGCCAGTAGTATAAGCGGGACGGCTTTTCAGCAGTACTTC. Its protein is CASSISGTAFQQYF. The V and J genes are TRBV19 and TRBJ2-7; TRBD2 agrees at 7 bases. Trimming removed 2 bases from V and 8 bases from J; junction bases left unmatched: 9. CDR3 length: 14 residues. CDR1 and CDR2 from the germline V gene are LNHDA and SQIVND (reference sequence).

This clone was seen a handful of times. The chain has TRBV24-1 and TRBJ1-5; D is perhaps TRBD1 (6 bases). The CDR3 contains 16 residues. The ends were cut back, 12 bases at V and 0 bases at J, with 20 bases in the middle. The germline CDR1 and CDR2 sequences are KGHDR and SFDVKD. The DNA of the CDR3 is TGTGCCGCAATATTGGACAGACCAAATAGCAATCAGCCCCAGCATTTT. It encodes CAAILDRPNSNQPQHF.

The J gene is TRBJ2-5, the V gene TRBV9; no firm D call. This CDR3 is 13 amino acids long. Germline-derived CDR1 and CDR2 are SGDLS and YYNGEE. The V gene lost 0 bases and the J gene lost 4 bases, with 7 bases spanning the gap. CDR3 sequence reads: CASSVERGETQYF. CDR3 nucleotides: TGTGCCAGCAGCGTAGAACGAGGAGAGACCCAGTACTTC.

The V gene is TRBV5-5, the J gene TRBJ1-4; D is uncertain. The length of the CDR3 is 19 residues. Germline V gene lookup returns CDR1 SGHKS and CDR2 YYEKEE (reference sequence). V gave up 0 bases and J gave up 8 bases, with 26 bases separating them. The CDR3 protein is CASSLAAGGGRDLGEKLFF. CDR3 nucleotide sequence: TGTGCCAGCAGCTTGGCGGCGGGCGGAGGGCGAGACCTGGGAGAAAAACTGTTTTTT. Variable domain in full (rest from reference TRBV5-5 and TRBJ1-4): DAGVTQSPTHLIKTRGQQVTLRCSPISGHKSVSWYQQVLGQGPQFIFQYYEKEERGRGNFPDRFSARQFPNYSSELNVNALLLGDSALYLCASSLAAGGGRDLGEKLFFGSGTQLSVL.